The sequence of this TCR beta chain was determined in a study of blood T cell repertoires in COVID-19. Produced via immunoSEQ multiplex PCR; TCRdb's table is partial and in-frame only. The table has 250,000 or so clones, roughly 89% seen once; the top ten hold approximately 2.1%. Specimen: peripheral blood. The clonotype comes from a woman in her sixties or seventies with COVID-19, enrolled during active disease.

The CDR3 DNA reads TGCGCCAGCACCCTTGGGACTAGCGGGTCCGAGCAGTACTTC. This gives the protein CASTLGTSGSEQYF. This chain joins TRBV5-1 and TRBJ2-7; 12 nucleotides align to TRBD2. Germline CDR1 reads SGHRS; CDR2 reads YFSETQ. CDR3 length equals 14 residues. After removal of 6 bases from V and 6 bases from J, the junction contained 7 bases not matched to a gene.